A selection of T cell receptor beta chains follows, all from one sample in a study of cytomegalovirus exposure and HLA in healthy donors. Repertoires were generated with immunoSEQ multiplex PCR, while TCRdb's copy carries only in-frame clones and drops some. The table includes some 100,000 clones, about 77% detected once. Specimen: PBMCs. The receptor source for this set is a woman aged 50 to 60 in good health and CMV-seropositive. The conserved cysteine and the conserved F or W are not part of the CDR3 here. Fields, in order: V gene, CDR3 protein.

>TRBV9
ASSVAGVMGRAYNEQF
>TRBV6-1
ASSGVYIQY
>TRBV9
ASSVGSGGEKLF
>TRBV7-8
ASSLGQGVEKLF
>TRBV7-8
ASSLWTGGYTEAF
>TRBV30
AWSTAGNYGYT
>TRBV6-1
ASSERATDFGYQPQH
>TRBV19
ASRPRLAGGLNTGELF
>TRBV9
ASSVGGGVSYEQY
>TRBV27
ASSFAASSYEQY
>TRBV2
ASSPRREDSPLH
>TRBV5-1
ASSLGSTPYNEQF
>TRBV30
AWNRGGDTIY
>TRBV27
ASSLSSNTGRGLYEQY
>TRBV18
ASSPQEYSNQPQH
>TRBV29-1
SARTESSYEQY
>TRBV10-3
AISEDLRRVGTEAF
>TRBV27
ASSSASGASTDTQY
>TRBV4-1
ASSQDGTGVDTQY
>TRBV9
ASSVAEGNAYEQY
>TRBV7-9
SSSFPLAGVNYGYT
>TRBV2
ASTTDLNEKLF
>TRBV7-6
ASSQRVNTEAF
>TRBV7-9
ASSLTRTGPTYNSPLH
>TRBV6-1
ASSENGGTGTDTQY
>TRBV4-2
ASSQEIGKAF
>TRBV7-2
ASSSPRDRGETQY
>TRBV4-2
ASSQEGGRHYEQY
>TRBV7-8
ASSSGTFKETQY
>TRBV6-1
ASRVDRGQQTQY
>TRBV7-9
ASSLGEALFEKLF
>TRBV19
ASRGKRGGYGYT
>TRBV5-5
ASSSGLGTYNEQF
>TRBV5-1
ASSSPTGHPRMNTEAF
>TRBV6-6
ASRRGVRGDTQY
>TRBV5-1
ASSSRTGGYEQY
>TRBV6-5
ATRTGGRDEQF
>TRBV19
ASSIRGMSQPQH
>TRBV15
ATSTGQGGMNTEAF
>TRBV9
ASSVAPQGEKLF
>TRBV29-1
SVEGWAANTGELF
>TRBV10-1
ASSDYTREDTGELF
>TRBV7-2
ASSLLTSTDTQY
>TRBV11-1
ASSPGLIYGYT
>TRBV10-1
ASSSSGTGPIFGYT
>TRBV15
ATSSVEGRETEAF